The 15 T cell receptor beta chains below were found in one sample sequenced in a study of blood T cell repertoires in COVID-19. The table came from immunoSEQ multiplex PCR; TCRdb's copy has only in-frame clones and leaves some out. Of about 100,000 clones in the sample, approximately 91% are singletons; the top ten hold about 1%. The sequencing sample was made of peripheral blood. The source is a man in his 60s with acute or convalescent COVID-19.

The chain joins TRBV7-3 to TRBJ2-6; D remains ambiguous. The germline V gene encodes CDR1 SGHTA and CDR2 FQGTGA. Trimming removed 5 bases at V and 2 bases at J, with 10 bases between. CDR3 length: 15 amino acids. The CDR3 bases are TGTGCCAGCAGCCCCCTAATCCCTGGGGCCAACGTCCTGACTTTC. Its protein product is CASSPLIPGANVLTF.

The chain couples TRBV5-1 to TRBJ1-4; weak D call: TRBD1 (6 bases). Per germline, CDR1 SGHRS and CDR2 YFSETQ. The length of the CDR3 is 15 residues. Trimming removed 7 bases from V and 3 bases from J, with 16 bases in between. The CDR3 region has the DNA TGCGCCAGCTCGACCCAGGGGACGGCTAATGAAAAACTGTTTTTT. Its translation: CASSTQGTANEKLFF.

This clone showed up just a few times. The chain carries TRBV6-6 and TRBJ2-2; D possibly corresponds to TRBD1 (6 bases). Per germline, CDR1 MNHNY and CDR2 SVGAGI (reference sequence). This CDR3 region has 14 residues. V was cut by 8 bases and J by 4 bases, with 14 bases left in between. CDR3 bases: TGTGCCAGCGCCACACAGGGTGGCACCGGGGAGCTGTTTTTT. It is translated as CASATQGGTGELFF.

V usage is TRBV15 and J usage is TRBJ2-5, with 8 bases lining up with TRBD1. The CDR3 is 14 amino acids. The V and J ends lost 3 bases and 5 bases, in that order; junction bases with no gene match: 5. The germline gives CDR1 LNHNV, CDR2 YYDKDF (reference sequence). In nucleotides, the CDR3 is TGTGCCACCAGCAGGTTCAGGGGGCGGGAGACCCAGTACTTC. Its protein product is CATSRFRGRETQYF.

The chain couples TRBV27 to TRBJ2-3; D perhaps matches TRBD2 (5 bases). This CDR3 is 17 amino acids long. V was cut by 3 bases and J by 4 bases, with 20 bases left in between. CDR1 is MNHEY and CDR2 is SMNVEV in the germline V gene (reference sequence). In nucleotides, the CDR3 is TGTGCCAGCAGTTTTAACGTGCGGCTAGCCTTGGCAGATACGCAGTATTTT. The encoded protein is CASSFNVRLALADTQYF.

The CDR3 sequence: CASSFTRIPPTDTQYF. The CDR3 bases are TGTGCCAGCAGCTTTACGAGGATCCCACCCACAGATACGCAGTATTTT. The J gene is TRBJ2-3, the V gene TRBV5-5; D uncertain. Trimming left V 2 bases short and J 2 bases short, with 15 bases between. The germline gives CDR1 SGHKS, CDR2 YYEKEE (reference sequence). CDR3 length: 16 amino acids.

This rearrangement joins TRBV7-9 to TRBJ2-3, with 7 bases lining up with TRBD1. Germline V gene data show CDR1 as SEHNR and CDR2 as FQNEAQ (reference sequence). J gave up 3 bases and V 5 bases, and 8 bases lay outside the gene matches. CDR3 length: 15 residues. CDR3 region: CASSPGQRPTDTQYF. The CDR3 DNA reads TGTGCCAGCAGCCCGGGACAGCGTCCAACAGATACGCAGTATTTT.

J is TRBJ1-5 and V is TRBV3-1 (or the pseudogene TRBV3-2); possible D gene TRBD1, 5 bases. The CDR3 length is 15 residues. The V end was cut by 3 bases, the J end by 6 bases, with 15 bases between. CDR1 LGHDT and CDR2 YNNKEL come from the germline V gene (reference sequence). The CDR3: CASSQVAGDGQPQHF. CDR3 nucleotide sequence: TGTGCCAGCAGCCAGGTCGCGGGGGACGGTCAGCCCCAGCATTTT.

The chain employs TRBV5-1 and TRBJ1-4, with D maybe TRBD1 (6 bases). V dropped 4 bases and J dropped 8 bases, with 24 bases sitting between them. This CDR3 is 17 amino acids long. CDR1 SGHRS and CDR2 YFSETQ come from the germline V gene. The CDR3 spells CASSPQLQGPWGEKLFF. Here the CDR3 DNA reads TGCGCCAGCAGCCCGCAACTACAGGGCCCCTGGGGCGAAAAACTGTTTTTT.

The V gene is TRBV19, the J gene TRBJ2-5; D unclear. The CDR3 has 12 amino acids. Trimming took 7 bases from V and 5 from J, leaving 11 bases between them. Per the germline V gene, CDR1 is LNHDA and CDR2 is SQIVND (reference sequence). The CDR3 region is CASNHSRETQYF. CDR3 coding DNA: TGTGCCAGTAATCACAGCCGGGAGACCCAGTACTTC.

The chain has TRBV11-2 and TRBJ2-5, with 8 bases matching TRBD1. From germline, CDR1 is SGHAT and CDR2 FQNNGV. CDR3 length: 15 amino acids. With 1 base clipped from V and 3 bases from J, the junction kept 4 bases outside the gene matches. CDR3 sequence reads: CASSLGGTGEETQYF. CDR3 nucleotide sequence: TGTGCCAGCAGCTTAGGGGGGACAGGAGAAGAGACCCAGTACTTC.

The V gene is TRBV29-1, the J gene TRBJ2-2; TRBD1 matches 9 bases. Germline trimming cut 6 bases from V and 3 bases from J; bases unmatched to any gene: 5. Germline values: CDR1 SQVTM, CDR2 ANQGSEA. The CDR3 is 14 residues long. In DNA form, the CDR3 reads TGCAGCGTCGGGGGGACAGGGTACACCGGGGAGCTGTTTTTT. Translated: CSVGGTGYTGELFF.

CDR3 loop: CASGTAVYNEQFF. The CDR3 coding sequence is TGTGCCAGCGGGACAGCCGTCTACAATGAGCAGTTCTTC. This rearrangement joins TRBV7-2 to TRBJ2-1; 7 bases line up with TRBD1. Germline V gene data show CDR1 as SGHTA and CDR2 as FQGNSA. V shed 8 bases, J shed 3 bases, and the junction held 4 bases outside the gene matches. CDR3 size: 13 residues.

This chain links TRBV3-1 (or the pseudogene TRBV3-2) with TRBJ2-3; 9 positions match TRBD2. The CDR3 is made up of 16 amino acids. Germline V lookup: CDR1 LGHDT, CDR2 YNNKEL (reference sequence). J was trimmed by 3 bases and V by 3 bases; bases with no gene match: 7. CDR3 loop: CASSQRGGRVTDTQYF. Here the CDR3 DNA reads TGTGCCAGCAGCCAGAGGGGCGGGAGGGTGACAGATACGCAGTATTTT.

The chain links TRBV5-8 to TRBJ1-4, with a tentative D call TRBD1 (5 bases). CDR1 SGHTS and CDR2 YDEGEE come from the germline V gene. This CDR3 spans 18 amino acids. V dropped 2 bases and J dropped 0 bases, with 17 bases sitting between them. CDR3: CASSFDPYQGATNEKLFF. The DNA of the CDR3 is TGTGCCAGCAGCTTCGATCCCTACCAGGGCGCAACTAATGAAAAACTGTTTTTT.